The present TCR beta chain was sequenced within a study of cytomegalovirus exposure and HLA in healthy donors. General study results and limits: The study reported that TCR beta sequences accurately predicted HLA-A and HLA-B alleles in most subjects.

The PCR had 60 Vbeta and 13 Jbeta primers. Clones were sequenced by immunoSEQ multiplex PCR, and TCRdb holds only the in-frame ones, with some missing. The repertoire includes about 170,000 clones, 70% to 85% of them detected once, and approximately 1.3% sits in the top ten. A note on this clone: The antigen is undetermined.

The length of the CDR3 is 14 residues. Trimming took 4 bases from V and 7 from J, leaving 16 bases between them. Germline values: CDR1 MDHEN, CDR2 SYDVKM. The material sequenced was PBMCs. The rearrangement links TRBV28 to TRBJ1-2; D gene ambiguous. This clonotype originated in a woman under 40 in good health and CMV-seropositive. The CDR3: CASSSGAARRGYTF. The DNA of the CDR3 is TGTGCCAGCAGTTCTGGAGCCGCCCGACGTGGCTACACCTTC.